Listed here are 6 T cell receptor beta chains from one sample, sequenced in a study of blood T cell repertoires in COVID-19. The protocol was immunoSEQ multiplex PCR, while the TCRdb copy is restricted to in-frame clones and leaves out a portion. The sample holds approximately 200,000 clones, around 88% seen once. Sequencing input: PBMCs or T cells enriched from blood (not recorded which). The receptor set was obtained from a woman in her 30s who had recovered from COVID-19.

This clone was seen only a few times. V usage is TRBV27 and J usage is TRBJ2-2; D may be TRBD1 (6 bases). Trimming took off 3 bases at V and 4 bases at J, with 18 bases between the two ends. CDR1 is MNHEY, CDR2 SMNVEV, per germline (reference sequence). The CDR3 spans 17 residues. Here the CDR3 reads CASSFARQVGGTGELFF. CDR3 bases: TGTGCCAGCAGTTTTGCCCGACAGGTCGGAGGCACCGGGGAGCTGTTTTTT.

This sequence joins TRBV5-6 and TRBJ2-5, with 7 bases that match TRBD2. This CDR3 spans 15 amino acids. Losses at the gene ends were 4 bases for V and 1 base for J; bases not matched to a gene: 7. Germline V CDR1 and CDR2: SGHDT, YYEEEE. The DNA for the CDR3 is TGTGCCAGCAGCCTCCTCGGGGGGTCCCAAGAGACCCAGTACTTC. This sequence encodes CASSLLGGSQETQYF.

This chain links TRBV7-9 with TRBJ2-1, with 14 positions matching TRBD2. The germline V gene has CDR1 SEHNR and CDR2 FQNEAQ (reference sequence). This CDR3 spans 15 amino acids. The V segment lost 8 bases and the J segment 6 bases; nucleotides outside the gene matches: 6. CDR3 region: CASGIGLAGGNEQFF. As DNA, the CDR3 is TGTGCCAGCGGGATTGGACTAGCGGGAGGCAATGAGCAGTTCTTC.

V and J are TRBV2 and TRBJ2-7, with 9 bases lining up with TRBD2. This CDR3 comprises 19 residues. The germline V gene encodes CDR1 SNHLY and CDR2 FYNNEI. After removal of 3 bases from V and 6 bases from J, the junction contained 21 bases not matched to a gene. CDR3 residues: CASSDGLAGLPPPLGEQYF. The CDR3 DNA is TGTGCCAGCAGTGATGGTCTAGCGGGACTCCCCCCCCCATTGGGCGAGCAGTACTTC.

The V call is TRBV24-1, the J call TRBJ2-3; D call uncertain. This CDR3 is built from 13 residues. CDR1 and CDR2 from the germline V gene are KGHDR and SFDVKD. V was clipped by 6 bases and J by 2 bases, with 8 bases between them. CDR3 DNA: TGTGCCACCAGTCTGGAGTTCACAGATACGCAGTATTTT. The encoded protein is CATSLEFTDTQYF.

V usage is TRBV10-3 and J usage is TRBJ1-2, with D possibly matching TRBD1 (6 bases). Trimming pared 0 bases from V and 8 bases from J, leaving 13 bases between. Looked up from germline, CDR1 is ENHRY and CDR2 is SYGVKD. The CDR3 totals 14 residues. CDR3 protein: CAISESEQGGGYTF. Here the CDR3 DNA reads TGTGCCATCAGTGAGTCGGAACAGGGAGGGGGCTACACCTTC.